This is a list of T cell receptor beta chains from one sample in a study of T-cell memory formation after mild COVID-19. In TCRdb, the 5' RACE reads were re-called with MiXCR into one record per CDR3 protein. The sample consists of roughly 510,000 distinct CDR3 sequences, approximately 15% of them appearing once. Sample: PBMCs or a T cell subset sorted from them (not recorded which). Source of these receptors: an adult woman who had mild COVID-19 (a few samples of this study predate the infection). Cell type and time point are not known. Both conserved end residues are part of each CDR3. A D gene is named only where the DNA matches it firmly. For some rows the clone size is stated as once, few or many, or as a class when expanded; others skip it.

J: TRBJ2-2; D: TRBD2; size: NA; V: TRBV10-3; DNA: TGTGCCATCAGGGGACTAGCCCGCACCGGGGAGCTGTTTTTT; CDR3: CAIRGLARTGELFF
J: TRBJ1-1; D: NA; size: few; V: TRBV5-5; DNA: TGTGCCAGCAGCTTTACCGGACAGACCAAGAACACTGAAGCTTTCTTT; CDR3: CASSFTGQTKNTEAFF
J: TRBJ1-3; D: NA; size: NA; V: TRBV6-1; DNA: TGTGCCAGCAGTCCGAAGAGGAGACGTCCCTTAAACACCATATATTTT; CDR3: CASSPKRRRPLNTIYF
J: TRBJ1-3; D: NA; size: NA; V: TRBV2; DNA: TGTGCCAGCGCCGCCATTGGAAACACCATATATTTT; CDR3: CASAAIGNTIYF
J: TRBJ1-1; D: TRBD1; size: NA; V: TRBV5-1; DNA: TGCGCCAGCAGACAGGGGGCCGACACTGAAGCTTTCTTT; CDR3: CASRQGADTEAFF
J: TRBJ2-7; D: NA; size: NA; V: TRBV30; DNA: TGTGCCTGGGACGGCCGTGGCTACGAGCAGTACTTC; CDR3: CAWDGRGYEQYF
J: TRBJ2-1; D: NA; size: few; V: TRBV6-6; DNA: TGTGCCAGCGCGACATCCGATGAGCAGTTCTTC; CDR3: CASATSDEQFF
J: TRBJ1-1; D: NA; size: NA; V: TRBV5-1; DNA: TGCGCCAGCAGCTTGGCCCTTCTGGGCACTGAAGCTTTCTTT; CDR3: CASSLALLGTEAFF
J: TRBJ1-2; D: TRBD1; size: few; V: TRBV6-6; DNA: TGTGCCAGCAGTTCCAGACAGGGGGTTGGCTACACCTTC; CDR3: CASSSRQGVGYTF
J: TRBJ1-2; D: TRBD1; size: NA; V: TRBV12-3/TRBV12-4; DNA: TGTGCCAGCAGCCCTTTTTCAGGGGGCAAGAGATATGGCTACACCTTC; CDR3: CASSPFSGGKRYGYTF
J: TRBJ2-3; D: NA; size: NA; V: TRBV12-3/TRBV12-4; DNA: TGTGCCAGCAGTTTAGGACCAGGGGATAATACGCAGTATTTT; CDR3: CASSLGPGDNTQYF
J: TRBJ2-3; D: TRBD2; size: NA; V: TRBV7-9; DNA: TGTGCCAGCATCCTAGCGGACCAAGATACGCAGTATTTT; CDR3: CASILADQDTQYF
J: TRBJ1-1; D: NA; size: NA; V: TRBV5-1; DNA: TGCGCCAGCAGCCAAGCACGGGGGGTGAACACTGAAGCTTTCTTT; CDR3: CASSQARGVNTEAFF
J: TRBJ2-5; D: NA; size: few; V: TRBV30; DNA: TGTGCCCTTCGACTAAACCAAGAGACCCAGTACTTC; CDR3: CALRLNQETQYF
J: TRBJ2-5; D: TRBD1; size: few; V: TRBV29-1; DNA: TGCAGCGTTCAAGGGACAGGGGCGAGTGGAGAGACCCAGTACTTC; CDR3: CSVQGTGASGETQYF
J: TRBJ2-3; D: TRBD2; size: few; V: TRBV12-3/TRBV12-4; DNA: TGTGCCAGCAGTCCGGAAATGGGTAGCGGGAGGACAGATACGCAGTATTTT; CDR3: CASSPEMGSGRTDTQYF
J: TRBJ2-1; D: NA; size: NA; V: TRBV6-5; DNA: TGTGCCAGCAGTTACTCGACCCCGGATAATGAGCAGTTCTTC; CDR3: CASSYSTPDNEQFF